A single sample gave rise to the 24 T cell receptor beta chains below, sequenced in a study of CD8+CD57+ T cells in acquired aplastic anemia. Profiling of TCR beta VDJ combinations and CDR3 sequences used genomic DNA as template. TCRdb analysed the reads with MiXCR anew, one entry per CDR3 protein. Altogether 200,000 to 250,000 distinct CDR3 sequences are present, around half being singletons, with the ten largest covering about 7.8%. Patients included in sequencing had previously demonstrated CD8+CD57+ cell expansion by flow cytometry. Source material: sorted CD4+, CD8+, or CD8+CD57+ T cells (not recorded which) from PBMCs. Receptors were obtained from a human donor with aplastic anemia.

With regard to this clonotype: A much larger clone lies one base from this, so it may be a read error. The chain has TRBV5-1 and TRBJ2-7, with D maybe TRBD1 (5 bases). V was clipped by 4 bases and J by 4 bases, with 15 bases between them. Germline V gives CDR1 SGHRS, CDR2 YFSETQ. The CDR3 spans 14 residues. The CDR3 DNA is TGCGCCAGCAGCCGAGATCAGGGTGGATACGAGCAGTACTTC. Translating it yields CASSRDQGGYEQYF.

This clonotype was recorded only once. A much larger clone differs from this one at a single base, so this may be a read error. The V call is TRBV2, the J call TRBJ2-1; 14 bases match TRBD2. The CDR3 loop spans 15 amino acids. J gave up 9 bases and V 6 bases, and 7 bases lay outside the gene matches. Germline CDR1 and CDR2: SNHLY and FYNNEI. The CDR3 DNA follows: TGTGCCAGCAGCTTGGGGACTAGCGGGGGCGGTGAGCAGTTCTTC. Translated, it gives CASSLGTSGGGEQFF.

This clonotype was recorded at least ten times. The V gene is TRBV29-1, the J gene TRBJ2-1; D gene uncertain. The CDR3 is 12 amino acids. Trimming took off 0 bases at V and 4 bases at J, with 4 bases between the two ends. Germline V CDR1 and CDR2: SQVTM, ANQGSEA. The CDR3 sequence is CSVEEVYNEQFF. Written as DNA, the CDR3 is TGCAGCGTTGAAGAGGTGTACAATGAGCAGTTCTTC.

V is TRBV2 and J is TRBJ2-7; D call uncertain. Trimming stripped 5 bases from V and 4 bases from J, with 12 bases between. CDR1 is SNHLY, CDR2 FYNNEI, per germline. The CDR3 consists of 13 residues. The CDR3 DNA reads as TGTGCCAGCAGTATCGATTCTCGGTACGAGCAGTACTTC. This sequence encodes CASSIDSRYEQYF.

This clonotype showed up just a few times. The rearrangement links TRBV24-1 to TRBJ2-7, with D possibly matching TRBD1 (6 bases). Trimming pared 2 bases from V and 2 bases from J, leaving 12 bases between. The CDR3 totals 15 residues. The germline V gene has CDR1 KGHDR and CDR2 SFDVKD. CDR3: CATSDSDRLPYEQYF. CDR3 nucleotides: TGTGCCACCAGTGATTCGGACAGACTCCCCTACGAGCAGTACTTC.

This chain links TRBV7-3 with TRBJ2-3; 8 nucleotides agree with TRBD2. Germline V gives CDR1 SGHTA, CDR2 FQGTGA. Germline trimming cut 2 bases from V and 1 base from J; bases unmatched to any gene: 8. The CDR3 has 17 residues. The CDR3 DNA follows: TGTGCCAGCAGCTTATATAGGGGTAGCGGGGGCACAGATACGCAGTATTTT. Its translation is CASSLYRGSGGTDTQYF.

This CDR3 is CASSFREDTQYF. In nucleotides, the CDR3 is TGTGCCAGCAGTTTCAGGGAAGATACGCAGTATTTT. V is TRBV6-5 and J is TRBJ2-3; D may be TRBD1 (5 bases). Germline CDR1 MNHEY, CDR2 SVGAGI. The CDR3 loop spans 12 amino acids. Trimming pared 4 bases from V and 5 bases from J, leaving 7 bases between.

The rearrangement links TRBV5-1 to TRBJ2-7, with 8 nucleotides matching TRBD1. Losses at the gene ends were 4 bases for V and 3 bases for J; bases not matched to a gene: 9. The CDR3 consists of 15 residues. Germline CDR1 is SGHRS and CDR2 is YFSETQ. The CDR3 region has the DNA TGCGCCAGCAGCCTAACGGACAGGGCTGACTACGAGCAGTACTTC. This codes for CASSLTDRADYEQYF.

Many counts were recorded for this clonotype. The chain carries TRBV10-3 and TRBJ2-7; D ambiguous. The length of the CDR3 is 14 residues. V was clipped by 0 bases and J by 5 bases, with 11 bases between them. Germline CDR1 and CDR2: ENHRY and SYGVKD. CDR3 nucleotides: TGTGCCATCAGTGAGTCGACCGGGTGGCACGAGCAGTACTTC. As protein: CAISESTGWHEQYF.

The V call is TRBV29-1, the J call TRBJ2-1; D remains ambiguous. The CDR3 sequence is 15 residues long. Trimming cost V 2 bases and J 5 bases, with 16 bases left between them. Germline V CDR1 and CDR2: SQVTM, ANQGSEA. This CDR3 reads CSVERFGGPDNEQFF. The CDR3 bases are TGCAGCGTTGAAAGGTTTGGCGGACCTGACAATGAGCAGTTCTTC.

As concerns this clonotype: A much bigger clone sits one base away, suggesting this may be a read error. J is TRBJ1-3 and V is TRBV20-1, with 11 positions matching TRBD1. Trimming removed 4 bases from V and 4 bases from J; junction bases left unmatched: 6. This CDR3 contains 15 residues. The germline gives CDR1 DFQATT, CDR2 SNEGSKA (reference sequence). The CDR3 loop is CSATPGQGGGNTIYF. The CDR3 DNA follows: TGCAGTGCTACACCGGGACAGGGGGGCGGAAACACCATATATTTT.

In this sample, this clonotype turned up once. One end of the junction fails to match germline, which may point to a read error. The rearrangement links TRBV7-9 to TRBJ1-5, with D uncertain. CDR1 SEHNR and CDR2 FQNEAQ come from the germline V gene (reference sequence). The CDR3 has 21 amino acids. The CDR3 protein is CTSSLARWIRIESHKNQPQHF. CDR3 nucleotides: TGTACCAGCAGCTTAGCGCGGTGGATAAGGATTGAATCCCACAAAAATCAGCCCCAGCATTTT.

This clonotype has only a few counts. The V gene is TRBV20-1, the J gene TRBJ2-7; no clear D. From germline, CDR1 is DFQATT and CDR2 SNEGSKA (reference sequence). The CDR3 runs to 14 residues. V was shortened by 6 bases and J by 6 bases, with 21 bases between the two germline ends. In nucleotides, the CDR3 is TGCAGTGCGAAACCCGTCGACGCGCTCCCCGAGCAGTACTTC. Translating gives CSAKPVDALPEQYF.

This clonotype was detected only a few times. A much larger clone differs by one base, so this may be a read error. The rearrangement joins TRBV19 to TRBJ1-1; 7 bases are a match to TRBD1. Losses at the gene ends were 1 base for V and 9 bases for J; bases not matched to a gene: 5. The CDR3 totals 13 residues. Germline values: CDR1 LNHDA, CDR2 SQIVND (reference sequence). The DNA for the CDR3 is TGTGCCAGTAGTATAGGACAGGGAATTCAAGCTTTCTTT. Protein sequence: CASSIGQGIQAFF.

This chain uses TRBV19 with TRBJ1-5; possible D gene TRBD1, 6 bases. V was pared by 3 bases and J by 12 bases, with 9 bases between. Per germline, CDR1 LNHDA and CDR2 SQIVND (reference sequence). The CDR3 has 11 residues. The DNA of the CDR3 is TGTGCCAGTAGTATCCCGGGACACCAGCATTTT. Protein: CASSIPGHQHF. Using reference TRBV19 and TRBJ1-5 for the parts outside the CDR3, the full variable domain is DGGITQSPKYLFRKEGQNVTLSCEQNLNHDAMYWYRQDPGQGLRLIYYSQIVNDFQKGDIAEGYSVSREKKESFPLTVTSAQKNPTAFYLCASSIPGHQHFGDGTRLSIL.

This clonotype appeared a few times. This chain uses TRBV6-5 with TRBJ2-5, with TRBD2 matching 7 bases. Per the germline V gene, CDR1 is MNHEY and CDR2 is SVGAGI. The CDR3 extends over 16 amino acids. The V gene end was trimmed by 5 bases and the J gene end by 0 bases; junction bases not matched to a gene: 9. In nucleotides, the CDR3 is TGTGCCAGCAGTGAACGGCTAGCGGAGAACCAAGAGACCCAGTACTTC. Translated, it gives CASSERLAENQETQYF.

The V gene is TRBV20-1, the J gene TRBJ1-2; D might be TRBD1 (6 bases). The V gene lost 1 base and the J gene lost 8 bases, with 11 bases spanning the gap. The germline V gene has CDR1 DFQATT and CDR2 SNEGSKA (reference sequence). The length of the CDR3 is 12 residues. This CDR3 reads CSARGGQWGYTF. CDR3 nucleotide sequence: TGCAGTGCTAGAGGAGGACAGTGGGGCTACACCTTC.

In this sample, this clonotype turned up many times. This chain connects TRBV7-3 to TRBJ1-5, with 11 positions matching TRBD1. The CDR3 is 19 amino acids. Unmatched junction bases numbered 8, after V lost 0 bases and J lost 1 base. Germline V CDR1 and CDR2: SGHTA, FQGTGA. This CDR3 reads CASSLTRTGGEFSNQPQHF. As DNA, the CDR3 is TGTGCCAGCAGCTTAACACGGACAGGGGGCGAGTTCAGCAATCAGCCCCAGCATTTT. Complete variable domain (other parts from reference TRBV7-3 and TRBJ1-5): GAGVSQTPSNKVTEKGKYVELRCDPISGHTALYWYRQSLGQGPEFLIYFQGTGAADDSGLPNDRFFAVRPEGSVSTLKIQRTERGDSAVYLCASSLTRTGGEFSNQPQHFGDGTRLSIL.

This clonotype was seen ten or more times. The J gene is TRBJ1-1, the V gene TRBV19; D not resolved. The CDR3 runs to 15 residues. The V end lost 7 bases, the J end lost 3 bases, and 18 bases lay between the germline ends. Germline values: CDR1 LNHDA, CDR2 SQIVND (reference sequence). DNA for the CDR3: TGTGCCAGTATGTCTTTTGAAGGGATATACACTGAAGCTTTCTTT. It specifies CASMSFEGIYTEAFF.

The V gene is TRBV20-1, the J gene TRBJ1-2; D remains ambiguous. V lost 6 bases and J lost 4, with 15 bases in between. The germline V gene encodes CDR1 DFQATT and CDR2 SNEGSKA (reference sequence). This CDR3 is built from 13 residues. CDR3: CSALDGRAYGYTF. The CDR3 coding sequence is TGCAGTGCCCTGGACGGGAGGGCCTATGGCTACACCTTC.

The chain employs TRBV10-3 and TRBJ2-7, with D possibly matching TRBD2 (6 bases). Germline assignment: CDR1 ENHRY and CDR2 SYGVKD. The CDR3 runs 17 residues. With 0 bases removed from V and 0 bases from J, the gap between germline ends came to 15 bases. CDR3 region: CAISESTGLLGSYEQYF. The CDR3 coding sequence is TGTGCCATCAGTGAGTCAACGGGACTTCTCGGCTCCTACGAGCAGTACTTC.

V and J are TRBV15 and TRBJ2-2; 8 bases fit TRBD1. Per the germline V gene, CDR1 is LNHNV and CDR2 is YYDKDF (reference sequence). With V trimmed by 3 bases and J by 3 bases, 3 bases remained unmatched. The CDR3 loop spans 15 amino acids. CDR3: CATSRGQVDTGELFF. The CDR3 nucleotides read TGTGCCACCAGCAGGGGACAGGTGGACACCGGGGAGCTGTTTTTT.

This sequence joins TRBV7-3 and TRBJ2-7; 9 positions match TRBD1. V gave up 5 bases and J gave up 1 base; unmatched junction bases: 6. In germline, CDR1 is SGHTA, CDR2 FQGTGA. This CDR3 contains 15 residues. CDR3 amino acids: CASSPRQGDSYEQYF. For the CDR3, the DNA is TGTGCCAGCAGCCCCCGACAGGGGGATTCCTACGAGCAGTACTTC.

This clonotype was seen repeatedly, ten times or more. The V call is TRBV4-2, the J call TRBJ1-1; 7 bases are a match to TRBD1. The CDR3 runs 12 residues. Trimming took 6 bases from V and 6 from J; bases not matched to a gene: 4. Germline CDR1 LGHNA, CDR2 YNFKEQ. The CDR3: CASRTGTAEAFF. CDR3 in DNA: TGTGCCAGCAGGACAGGGACAGCTGAAGCTTTCTTT.